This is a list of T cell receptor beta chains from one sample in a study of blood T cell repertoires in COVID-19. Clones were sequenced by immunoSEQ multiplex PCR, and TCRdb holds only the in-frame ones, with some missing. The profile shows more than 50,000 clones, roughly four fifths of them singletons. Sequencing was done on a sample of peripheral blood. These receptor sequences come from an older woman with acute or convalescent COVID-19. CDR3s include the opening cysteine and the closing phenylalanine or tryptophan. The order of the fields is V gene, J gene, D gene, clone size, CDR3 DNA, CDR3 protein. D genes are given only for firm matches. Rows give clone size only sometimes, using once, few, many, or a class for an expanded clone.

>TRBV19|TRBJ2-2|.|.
TGTGCCACCTCAAGACAGCCCAACACCGGGGAGCTGTTTTTT
CATSRQPNTGELFF
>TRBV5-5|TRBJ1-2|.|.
TGTGCCAGCAGCTTGGGTGGCAGAGACTCCTATGGCTACACCTTC
CASSLGGRDSYGYTF
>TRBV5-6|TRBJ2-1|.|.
TGTGCCAGCAGCTCACTTTCCGGGACTTGGAATGAGCAGTTCTTC
CASSSLSGTWNEQFF
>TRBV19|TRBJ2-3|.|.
TGTGCCAGTAGTATAGGGCGGCACGCAGATACGCAGTATTTT
CASSIGRHADTQYF
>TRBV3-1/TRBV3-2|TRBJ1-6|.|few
TGTGCCAGCAGCGTAAGGGCGGGCAATTCACCCCTCCACTTT
CASSVRAGNSPLHF
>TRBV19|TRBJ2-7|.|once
TGTGCCAGTAGTTTAACGAACAGGGTACGGTCCTACGAGCAGTACTTC
CASSLTNRVRSYEQYF
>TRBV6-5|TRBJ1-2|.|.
TGTGCCAGCAGTTACTGGGAGGGTGCAGCTAACTATGACTACACCTTC
CASSYWEGAANYDYTF
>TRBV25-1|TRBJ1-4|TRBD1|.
TGTGCCAGCAGTGAATGGACAGGGTCACGGGAAAAACTGTTTTTT
CASSEWTGSREKLFF
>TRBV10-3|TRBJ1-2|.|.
TGTGCCATCAGTGAGGGCCTTTGGGGCTACACCTTC
CAISEGLWGYTF
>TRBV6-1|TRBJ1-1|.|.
TGTGCCAGCAGTGAATTCCCGAACAGGGTTTACACTGAAGCTTTCTTT
CASSEFPNRVYTEAFF
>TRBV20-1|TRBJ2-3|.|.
TGCAGTGCTTATTCCACAGATACGCAGTATTTT
CSAYSTDTQYF
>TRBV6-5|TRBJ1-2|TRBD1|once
TGTGCCAGCAGTCAGAGGGACAGGGGAAGAGGTGGCTACACCTTC
CASSQRDRGRGGYTF
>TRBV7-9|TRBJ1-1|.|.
TGTGCCAGCAGCCTAGGACAGAAGAACACTGAAGCTTTCTTT
CASSLGQKNTEAFF
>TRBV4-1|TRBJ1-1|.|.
TGCGCCAGCAGCCCGGAGCGGGGGATCACTGAAGCTTTCTTT
CASSPERGITEAFF
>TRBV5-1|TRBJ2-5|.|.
TGCGCCAGCAGCTTCCGCCAGAAAGAGACCCAGTACTTC
CASSFRQKETQYF
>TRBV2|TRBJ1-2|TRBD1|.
TGTGCCAGCAGTGAGGCACAGGGGGCAGGCTATGGCTACACCTTC
CASSEAQGAGYGYTF
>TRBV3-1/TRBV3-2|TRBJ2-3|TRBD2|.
TGTGCCAGCAGCCAAGCGGGGACTAGCCCTATTACAGATACGCAGTATTTT
CASSQAGTSPITDTQYF
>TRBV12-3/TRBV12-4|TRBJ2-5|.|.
TGTGCCAGCAGTTTCTCCCAAGAGACCCAGTACTTC
CASSFSQETQYF
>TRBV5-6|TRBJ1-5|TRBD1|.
TGTGCCAGCAGCTTGGGACAGGGTCCGGGGCAGCCCCAGCATTTT
CASSLGQGPGQPQHF
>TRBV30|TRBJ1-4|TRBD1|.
TGTGCCTGGAGTCGACAGGGAAGTTCTCATCGGTTTTTT
CAWSRQGSSHRFF
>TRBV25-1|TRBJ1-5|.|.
TGTGCCAGCAGTGATGAACGGGTGGGTCAGCCCCAGCATTTT
CASSDERVGQPQHF
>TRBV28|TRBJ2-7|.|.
TGTGCCAGCAGTTTACGCGAGCAGTACTTC
CASSLREQYF
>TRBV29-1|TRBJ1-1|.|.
TGCAGCGTTGACAGGTCGAACACTGAAGCTTTCTTT
CSVDRSNTEAFF
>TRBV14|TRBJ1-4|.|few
TGTGCCAGCAGCCAAGAGACAGGCCCTGAAAAACTGTTTTTT
CASSQETGPEKLFF
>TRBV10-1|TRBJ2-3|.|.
TGCGCCAGCAGTGATATTAGCCCAGATACGCAGTATTTT
CASSDISPDTQYF
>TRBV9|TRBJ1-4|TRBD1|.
TGTGCCAGCAGCGTGGCCCCGGGACAGGGGGCTTCTAGGACGGAAAAACTGTTTTTT
CASSVAPGQGASRTEKLFF
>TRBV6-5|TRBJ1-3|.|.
TGTGCCAGCAGTTACTCGAACTCCCGAAACACCATATATTTT
CASSYSNSRNTIYF